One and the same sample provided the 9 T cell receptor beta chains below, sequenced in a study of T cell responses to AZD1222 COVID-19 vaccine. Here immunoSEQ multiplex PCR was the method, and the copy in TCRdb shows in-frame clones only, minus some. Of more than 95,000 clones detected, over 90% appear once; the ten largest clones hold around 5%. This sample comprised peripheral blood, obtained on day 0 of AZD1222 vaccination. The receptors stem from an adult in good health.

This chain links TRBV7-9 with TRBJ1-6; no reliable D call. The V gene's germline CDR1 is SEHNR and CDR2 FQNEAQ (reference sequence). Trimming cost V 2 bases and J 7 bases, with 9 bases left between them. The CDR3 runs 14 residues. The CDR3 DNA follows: TGTGCCAGCAGCTTAAGCACCATCAATTCACCCCTCCACTTT. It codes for CASSLSTINSPLHF.

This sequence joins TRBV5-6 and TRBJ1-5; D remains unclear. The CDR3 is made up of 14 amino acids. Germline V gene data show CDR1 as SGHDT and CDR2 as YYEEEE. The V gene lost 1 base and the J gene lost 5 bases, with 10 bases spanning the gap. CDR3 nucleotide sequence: TGTGCCAGCAGCTTGCGGGGAGGGCATCAGCCCCAGCATTTT. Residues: CASSLRGGHQPQHF.

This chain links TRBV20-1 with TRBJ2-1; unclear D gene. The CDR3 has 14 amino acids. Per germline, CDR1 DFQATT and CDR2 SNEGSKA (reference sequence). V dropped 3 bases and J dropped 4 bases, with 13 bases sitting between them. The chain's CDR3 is CSASRLMGYNEQFF. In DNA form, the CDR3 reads TGCAGTGCTAGTCGGCTGATGGGGTACAATGAGCAGTTCTTC.

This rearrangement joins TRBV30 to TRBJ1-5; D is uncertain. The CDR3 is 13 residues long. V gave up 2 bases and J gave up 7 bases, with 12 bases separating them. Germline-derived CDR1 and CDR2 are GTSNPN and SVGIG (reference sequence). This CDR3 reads CAWSHSSGQPQHF. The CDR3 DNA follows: TGTGCCTGGAGTCATTCCTCCGGGCAGCCCCAGCATTTT.

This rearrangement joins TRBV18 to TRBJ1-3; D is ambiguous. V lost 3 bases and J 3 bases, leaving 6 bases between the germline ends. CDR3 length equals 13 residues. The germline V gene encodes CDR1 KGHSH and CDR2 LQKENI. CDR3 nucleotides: TGTGCCAGCTCACCGGGTCTTGGAAACACCATATATTTT. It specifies CASSPGLGNTIYF. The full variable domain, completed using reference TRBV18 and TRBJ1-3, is NAGVMQNPRHLVRRRGQEARLRCSPMKGHSHVYWYRQLPEEGLKFMVYLQKENIIDESGMPKERFSAEFPKEGPSILRIQQVVRGDSAAYFCASSPGLGNTIYFGEGSWLTVV.

The CDR3 DNA reads TGTGCCAGCAGTGAAGTTTCAGTTGACGGCTACACCTTC. It encodes CASSEVSVDGYTF. The gene calls are TRBV6-1 and TRBJ1-2; D remains ambiguous. The CDR3 covers 13 residues. V was trimmed by 1 base and J by 8 bases, leaving 11 bases between them. Germline V lookup: CDR1 MNHNS, CDR2 SASEGT.

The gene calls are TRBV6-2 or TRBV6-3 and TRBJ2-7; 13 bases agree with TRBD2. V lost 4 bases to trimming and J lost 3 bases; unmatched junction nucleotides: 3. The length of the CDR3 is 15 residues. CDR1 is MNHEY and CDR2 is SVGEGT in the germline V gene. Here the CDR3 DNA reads TGTGCCAGCAGTTGGGGACTAGCGGGATTCTACGAGCAGTACTTC. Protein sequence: CASSWGLAGFYEQYF.

The CDR3 DNA sequence: TGTGCCAGCAGCTTAGAGACTAGCGCCGCGAACACCGGGGAGCTGTTTTTT. It translates to CASSLETSAANTGELFF. The chain has TRBV7-2 and TRBJ2-2, with TRBD2 matching 8 bases. V was pared by 1 base and J by 0 bases, with 4 bases of the junction left unmatched. This CDR3 is 17 amino acids long. Per the germline V gene, CDR1 is SGHTA and CDR2 is FQGNSA.

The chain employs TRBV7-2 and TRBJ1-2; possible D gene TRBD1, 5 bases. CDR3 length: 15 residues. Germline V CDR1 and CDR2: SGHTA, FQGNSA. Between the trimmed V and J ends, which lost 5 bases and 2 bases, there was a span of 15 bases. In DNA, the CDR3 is TGTGCCAGCAGCCAGGCCCGGGGGTTCAACTATGGCTACACCTTC. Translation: CASSQARGFNYGYTF.